This TCR beta chain was sequenced during a study of blood T cell repertoires in COVID-19. Background on the study: The United States, Italy and Spain were the sources of the acute and convalescent COVID-19 samples. PBMCs, B-cell-depleted T cells, or T cells were the source of the cDNA or gDNA that made up the material.

This clone was detected once. Per the original methods: Estimation of nucleated cell counts was performed using reference gene primer amplification. Method: immunoSEQ multiplex PCR; TCRdb's copy keeps in-frame clones and lacks some. For V, J and clone size, that table is used; D and trimming come from the DNA. The table has about 210,000 clones, around 83% seen once; the top ten hold approximately 2.3%. Germline V gene lookup returns CDR1 SEHNR and CDR2 FQNEAQ (reference sequence). CDR3 size: 15 residues. V lost 1 base and J lost 4, with 11 bases in between. The TCR originated in a man between 35 and 55 years old who had recovered from COVID-19. Sequenced input: peripheral blood. The genes are TRBV7-9 and TRBJ2-1; tentative D call: TRBD2 (6 bases). The CDR3: CASSLGGGIYNEQFF. CDR3 coding DNA: TGTGCCAGCAGCTTAGGGGGCGGGATATACAATGAGCAGTTCTTC.